This T cell receptor beta chain stems from a study of blood T cell repertoires in COVID-19. Study background: Specimens from acute and convalescent COVID-19 originated in the United States, Italy and Spain. PBMCs, B-cell-depleted T cells, or T cells were the source of the cDNA or gDNA that made up the material.

In the authors' methods: Reference gene primer amplification gave estimated nucleated cell counts. Profiling relied on immunoSEQ multiplex PCR, and the TCRdb table lists in-frame clones only, not all of them. Clone size and the V and J calls come from that table; the DNA yielded D and trimming. Of a few hundred thousand clones detected, roughly 85% appear once; the ten largest clones hold 5.5% to 7%. On this clone itself: A single base is all that separates this from a far larger clone, so a read error is likely.

Participants reported their clinical history, and cohort assignment relied on those reports. The origin of this receptor is a woman aged 40 to 50 who had recovered from COVID-19. Material for sequencing was PBMCs or T cells enriched from blood (not recorded which).

CDR3 bases: TGTGCCAGCAGTCCCGGGAATGGCTACACCTTC. Translation gives CASSPGNGYTF. The V call is TRBV6-5, the J call TRBJ1-2; unclear D gene. The germline V and J ends were trimmed by 5 bases and 6 bases, with 7 bases remaining between them. CDR3 length: 11 amino acids. Germline CDR1 and CDR2: MNHEY and SVGAGI.